A single TCR beta chain is shown here with its context. This record comes from a study of blood T cell repertoires in COVID-19. In the study overall: The origin of the acute and convalescent COVID-19 samples was the United States, Italy and Spain. Sources were T cells, B-cell-depleted T cells, or PBMCs; the material itself was cDNA or gDNA.

The junction had 7 bases not matched to a gene; V was cut back by 4 bases and J by 7 bases. The CDR3 totals 15 residues. Germline lookup yields CDR1 SNHLY and CDR2 FYNNEI. Per the authors' pipeline: Quantification of nucleated cells was approximated via reference gene primer amplification. TCRdb's table, derived via immunoSEQ multiplex PCR, lists solely in-frame clones and lacks some. V, J and clone size were drawn from that table, and D and trimming were deduced from the DNA. The sample contains about 320,000 clones, roughly nine tenths of which appear only once. This chain links TRBV2 with TRBJ2-1, with 10 bases matching TRBD2. The receptor's source is a man younger than 30 who had recovered from COVID-19. The sequenced material came from peripheral blood. In nucleotides, the CDR3 is TGTGCCAGCAGTGCTAGCGGGAGATCGTTAAATGAGCAGTTCTTC. Translation: CASSASGRSLNEQFF. Supplemented by reference TRBV2 and TRBJ2-1, the full variable domain reads EPEVTQTPSHQVTQMGQEVILRCVPISNHLYFYWYRQILGQKVEFLVSFYNNEISEKSEIFDDQFSVERPDGSNFTLKIRSTKLEDSAMYFCASSASGRSLNEQFFGPGTRLTVL.